These T cell receptor beta chains were read from a single sample in a study of blood T cell repertoires in COVID-19. Assay used: immunoSEQ multiplex PCR; TCRdb lists only in-frame clones, some missing. The table includes some 220,000 clones, roughly 84% detected once. Material: peripheral blood. These receptors all come from a woman aged 55 to 70 with acute or convalescent COVID-19. Both conserved end residues are part of each CDR3. A D gene is named only where the DNA matches it firmly. Size tells how often a clone was seen (once, few, many) or the class of an expanded clone, and some rows leave it out.

CDR3aa	CDR3nt	v_gene	j_gene	abundance	d_gene
CASSLGLLPGGSTPTNEKLFF	TGCGCCAGCAGCTTGGGCTTGCTGCCAGGAGGGTCGACTCCAACTAATGAAAAACTGTTTTTT	TRBV5-1	TRBJ1-4	.	.
CAWSTPPRYEQYF	TGTGCCTGGAGTACTCCCCCTAGATACGAGCAGTACTTC	TRBV30	TRBJ2-7	.	.
CSVGLGQVGNTIYF	TGCAGCGTTGGCCTTGGACAGGTCGGAAACACCATATATTTT	TRBV29-1	TRBJ1-3	.	TRBD1
CAWSGRGWRETQYF	TGTGCCTGGAGTGGCCGGGGGTGGAGGGAGACCCAGTACTTC	TRBV30	TRBJ2-5	.	.
CASSLGSNSYGYTF	TGCGCCAGCAGCTTGGGAAGCAACAGTTATGGCTACACCTTC	TRBV5-1	TRBJ1-2	.	.
CASSLSNFVTLYNEQFF	TGTGCCAGCAGCTTATCCAACTTTGTTACACTATACAATGAGCAGTTCTTC	TRBV7-2	TRBJ2-1	few	.
CASQRGELNEQFF	TGTGCCAGCCAGCGGGGGGAACTCAATGAGCAGTTCTTC	TRBV12-3/TRBV12-4	TRBJ2-1	few	TRBD2
CASSQGQGSSYEQYF	TGTGCCAGCAGCCAAGGACAGGGTTCCTCCTACGAGCAGTACTTC	TRBV4-2	TRBJ2-7	.	TRBD1
CASSRTGGSGGYTF	TGTGCCAGCAGTCGGACAGGGGGGTCTGGTGGCTACACCTTC	TRBV6-5	TRBJ1-2	few	TRBD1
CAWSRDNLGELFF	TGTGCCTGGAGCCGGGATAATCTCGGGGAGCTGTTTTTT	TRBV30	TRBJ2-2	.	.
CASSESGTFAEAFF	TGCGCCAGCAGTGAATCGGGGACTTTTGCTGAAGCTTTCTTT	TRBV10-2	TRBJ1-1	.	.
CASSLVGPHRNTEAFF	TGTGCCAGCAGCTTGGTGGGCCCACATCGGAACACTGAAGCTTTCTTT	TRBV5-6	TRBJ1-1	once	.
CATSAGVETQYF	TGTGCCACCAGTGCCGGGGTTGAGACCCAGTACTTC	TRBV24-1	TRBJ2-5	.	.
CASSLRGHQPQHF	TGTGCCAGCAGCTTAAGGGGGCACCAGCCCCAGCATTTT	TRBV7-8	TRBJ1-5	few	TRBD1
CASSQVLPAGGTRSYNEQFF	TGTGCCAGCAGCCAAGTCCTGCCAGCGGGGGGGACCCGCTCCTACAATGAGCAGTTCTTC	TRBV3-1/TRBV3-2	TRBJ2-1	.	TRBD2
CASIRTGSNEQFF	TGTGCCAGTATCCGGACAGGGAGCAATGAGCAGTTCTTC	TRBV19	TRBJ2-1	.	TRBD1
CASSSFTGGSYEQYF	TGTGCCAGCAGCTCTTTTACAGGGGGCTCCTACGAGCAGTACTTC	TRBV5-4	TRBJ2-7	.	TRBD1
CASRTGTSGGHSYEQYF	TGCGCCAGCAGAACCGGGACTAGCGGGGGCCATTCCTACGAGCAGTACTTC	TRBV5-1	TRBJ2-7	.	TRBD2
CAWTVSRDRAYGYTF	TGTGCCTGGACCGTATCTCGGGACAGAGCCTATGGCTACACCTTC	TRBV30	TRBJ1-2	.	TRBD1
CASSWGQGNSGNTIYF	TGTGCCAGCAGCTGGGGACAGGGAAATTCTGGAAACACCATATATTTT	TRBV7-9	TRBJ1-3	.	TRBD1
CASSTNDRVRIYEQYF	TGTGCCAGCAGCACCAACGACAGGGTTAGAATCTACGAGCAGTACTTC	TRBV11-1	TRBJ2-7	.	TRBD1
CASSEPILMRSPHYGYTF	TGCGCCAGCAGTGAGCCCATTTTAATGCGTAGCCCACACTATGGCTACACCTTC	TRBV10-1	TRBJ1-2	.	.
CASSPIAGGMGNEQFF	TGTGCCAGCAGCCCCATAGCGGGGGGGATGGGAAATGAGCAGTTCTTC	TRBV14	TRBJ2-1	.	TRBD2
CASSQRGGSQPQHF	TGCGCCAGCAGCCAAAGGGGGGGGAGTCAGCCCCAGCATTTT	TRBV4-1	TRBJ1-5	.	.
CATSRVVRGNTIYF	TGTGCCACCAGCAGAGTAGTCCGCGGGAACACCATATATTTT	TRBV15	TRBJ1-3	.	.
CASSPRDRADTQYF	TGTGCCAGCAGCCCCCGGGACAGGGCGGATACGCAGTATTTT	TRBV3-1/TRBV3-2	TRBJ2-3	.	TRBD1
CASSFSGNHEQYF	TGTGCCAGCAGTTTTTCGGGGAATCACGAGCAGTACTTC	TRBV12-3/TRBV12-4	TRBJ2-7	once	.
CASSQNTGLKRNGYTF	TGTGCCAGCAGCCAAAACACGGGACTCAAGCGCAATGGCTACACCTTC	TRBV11-2	TRBJ1-2	.	.
CASSYCLLRPTDTQYF	TGTGCCAGCAGTTACTGTCTCTTGCGCCCCACAGATACGCAGTATTTT	TRBV6-5	TRBJ2-3	.	.
CASSLGGRNGYTF	TGTGCCAGCAGCTTGGGGGGGCGAAATGGCTACACCTTC	TRBV4-2	TRBJ1-2	.	.
CASSETRFGGGAAGELFF	TGTGCCAGCAGTGAGACTAGATTCGGCGGGGGGGCCGCTGGGGAGCTGTTTTTT	TRBV2	TRBJ2-2	.	TRBD2
CASRGAASSYEQYF	TGTGCCAGCAGGGGGGCAGCCAGCTCCTACGAGCAGTACTTC	TRBV2	TRBJ2-7	few	.
CASSQGLAGTGELFF	TGCGCCAGCAGCCAAGGACTAGCGGGCACCGGGGAGCTGTTTTTT	TRBV4-1	TRBJ2-2	.	TRBD2
CASSLARRGGDREQFF	TGTGCCAGCAGCTTAGCGCGGCGGGGGGGCGATAGGGAGCAGTTCTTC	TRBV7-2	TRBJ2-1	.	TRBD2
CASSESRNLYGYTF	TGTGCCAGCAGCGAATCCAGGAATCTCTATGGCTACACCTTC	TRBV27	TRBJ1-2	.	.
CASSQPTHGVRTQYF	TGCGCCAGCAGCCAACCCACCCACGGAGTCAGGACCCAGTACTTC	TRBV4-1	TRBJ2-5	.	.
CASSQEVGQGARVKLFF	TGTGCCAGCAGCCAAGAAGTGGGACAGGGGGCGCGGGTAAAACTGTTTTTT	TRBV4-2	TRBJ1-4	.	TRBD1
CASSAKTGTGGYEQYF	TGTGCCAGCAGTGCGAAGACCGGGACAGGGGGTTACGAGCAGTACTTC	TRBV25-1	TRBJ2-7	.	TRBD1
CASSLVPRDTGELFF	TGTGCCAGCAGCTTGGTTCCCCGAGACACCGGGGAGCTGTTTTTT	TRBV5-6	TRBJ2-2	.	.
CASSQESWLDQETQYF	TGTGCCAGCAGCCAAGAAAGTTGGCTGGACCAAGAGACCCAGTACTTC	TRBV3-1/TRBV3-2	TRBJ2-5	.	.
CASSLAASYKAFF	TGTGCCAGCAGTCTCGCCGCCTCCTATAAAGCTTTCTTT	TRBV27	TRBJ1-1	.	.
CASRRQGGDSYEQYF	TGCGCCAGCAGGAGACAGGGGGGGGACTCCTACGAGCAGTACTTC	TRBV10-1	TRBJ2-7	.	TRBD1
CASSGGTSTEQFF	TGTGCCAGCAGCGGCGGGACTAGCACTGAGCAGTTCTTC	TRBV9	TRBJ2-1	.	TRBD2
CAWSPGRQGTYEQYF	TGTGCCTGGAGTCCAGGTCGGCAGGGGACCTACGAGCAGTACTTC	TRBV30	TRBJ2-7	.	.
CASIKQGYTEAFF	TGTGCCAGCATCAAACAGGGATACACTGAAGCTTTCTTT	TRBV6-5	TRBJ1-1	once	.
CSASFLAGGQKETQYF	TGCAGTGCTAGTTTCTTAGCGGGGGGGCAAAAAGAGACCCAGTACTTC	TRBV20-1	TRBJ2-5	.	TRBD2
CASSLGGSDTQYF	TGTGCCAGCAGCCTCGGGGGTTCGGATACGCAGTATTTT	TRBV3-1/TRBV3-2	TRBJ2-3	.	.
CASSIDGVPYGYTF	TGTGCCAGCAGTATTGACGGGGTTCCCTATGGCTACACCTTC	TRBV6-5	TRBJ1-2	.	.
CASSPAGTPNSPLHF	TGTGCCAGCAGCCCTGCCGGGACACCAAATTCACCCCTCCACTTT	TRBV14	TRBJ1-6	.	.
CASSLRGGVTDTQYF	TGTGCCAGCAGCTTAAGGGGGGGCGTAACAGATACGCAGTATTTT	TRBV7-3	TRBJ2-3	.	.
CASSSGLAGAHEQYF	TGCGCCAGCAGCTCAGGACTAGCGGGGGCCCACGAGCAGTACTTC	TRBV5-1	TRBJ2-7	.	TRBD2
CSVEGGLSLGTQYF	TGCAGCGTGGAAGGGGGGCTCTCCTTAGGGACCCAGTACTTC	TRBV29-1	TRBJ2-5	once	.
CASSVAGRAVNEQFF	TGTGCCAGCAGCGTGGCAGGGAGGGCCGTCAATGAGCAGTTCTTC	TRBV5-6	TRBJ2-1	.	TRBD2